The 9 T cell receptor beta chains reported below all come from one sample, sequenced in a study of T cell responses to AZD1222 COVID-19 vaccine. The data were produced by immunoSEQ multiplex PCR, yet TCRdb's version contains in-frame clones alone and is incomplete. The sample records about 86,000 clones, about 92% being singletons. The sequences come from peripheral blood, collected on day 0 of AZD1222 vaccination. The receptors stem from an adult in good health.

The count of this clone is one. This chain connects TRBV3-1 (or the pseudogene TRBV3-2) to TRBJ2-7, with D hard to call. Trimming pared 5 bases from V and 5 bases from J, leaving 22 bases between. The CDR3 is 16 residues long. The germline gives CDR1 LGHDT, CDR2 YNNKEL (reference sequence). The CDR3 sequence is CASSYCVPFLLDEQYF. The CDR3 coding sequence is TGTGCCAGCAGCTACTGCGTCCCATTTCTGTTAGACGAGCAGTACTTC.

CDR3 region: CASSFDTGELFF. The CDR3 region has the DNA TGTGCCAGCAGTTTCGACACCGGGGAGCTGTTTTTT. The V and J genes are TRBV27 and TRBJ2-2; D is ambiguous. Trimming removed 3 bases from V and 3 bases from J, with 2 bases in between. CDR3 length equals 12 residues. The V gene's germline CDR1 is MNHEY and CDR2 SMNVEV (reference sequence).

The V call is TRBV20-1, the J call TRBJ1-1; 7 bases match TRBD1. The CDR3 is made up of 11 amino acids. Germline assignment: CDR1 DFQATT and CDR2 SNEGSKA (reference sequence). The CDR3 is CGTDPIFEAFF. CDR3 sequence (DNA): TGCGGGACAGACCCGATCTTTGAAGCTTTCTTT.

This clone was recorded only once. V and J are TRBV9 and TRBJ1-2, with TRBD1 matching 8 bases. The CDR3 covers 17 residues. The germline V gene encodes CDR1 SGDLS and CDR2 YYNGEE. V lost 4 bases and J lost 4; bases outside the gene matches: 15. As DNA, the CDR3 is TGTGCCAGCAGCTTGGGGGGCAGGGGGCCTTCGGGCTATGGCTACACCTTC. Protein sequence: CASSLGGRGPSGYGYTF.

V gene TRBV5-4 combines with J gene TRBJ2-1, with D possibly matching TRBD2 (7 bases). V lost 4 bases to trimming and J lost 8 bases, with 19 bases between them. The CDR3 is made up of 15 amino acids. CDR1 is SGHNT and CDR2 is YYREEE in the germline V gene (reference sequence). For the CDR3, the DNA is TGTGCCAGCAGCCGAGGGGGGGCGCGTAACTATGAGCAGTTCTTC. Its protein product is CASSRGGARNYEQFF.

The rearrangement uses TRBV7-9 and TRBJ1-2, with TRBD1 identical over 7 bases. V dropped 5 bases and J dropped 8; count of bases not matched to a gene: 8. Germline CDR1 is SEHNR and CDR2 is FQNEAQ (reference sequence). The CDR3 runs 13 residues. The CDR3 DNA is TGTGCCAGCAGCCCAGACAGGGCAGAGGGCTACACCTTC. It encodes CASSPDRAEGYTF.

The gene calls are TRBV9 and TRBJ2-7, with 11 positions matching TRBD1. Trimming removed 0 bases from V and 6 bases from J; junction bases left unmatched: 11. This CDR3 has 17 residues. Germline lookup yields CDR1 SGDLS and CDR2 YYNGEE. The CDR3 here is CASSVDAGDRGSSEQYF. In DNA form, the CDR3 reads TGTGCCAGCAGCGTAGACGCGGGGGACAGGGGGTCGAGCGAGCAGTACTTC.

The chain recombines TRBV2 with TRBJ1-1; a weak D match, TRBD1 (5 bases). This CDR3 comprises 12 residues. Germline V lookup: CDR1 SNHLY, CDR2 FYNNEI. The germline V and J ends were trimmed by 9 bases and 1 base, with 9 bases remaining between them. The CDR3 DNA follows: TGTGCCAGTGGGGGGGGGAACACTGAAGCTTTCTTT. This sequence encodes CASGGGNTEAFF.

This sequence joins TRBV7-9 and TRBJ2-7; tentative D call: TRBD1 (6 bases). This CDR3 has 15 amino acids. The V gene lost 3 bases and the J gene lost 1 base, with 13 bases spanning the gap. In germline, CDR1 is SEHNR, CDR2 FQNEAQ (reference sequence). The DNA of the CDR3 is TGTGCCAGCAGCTTCAGGGGTGGAAGTTCCTACGAGCAGTACTTC. This translates into CASSFRGGSSYEQYF.